The 27 T cell receptor beta chains in this list originate from one sample, sequenced in a study of blood T cell repertoires in COVID-19. Using immunoSEQ multiplex PCR, the repertoire was profiled, and TCRdb retains in-frame clones only, with some absent. This sample has fewer than 300,000 clones; approximately 81% occur once, and the top ten carry 2% to 3%. Specimen: PBMCs or T cells enriched from blood (not recorded which). These receptors originate from a woman aged 45-65 years who had recovered from COVID-19.

The gene calls are TRBV6-2 or TRBV6-3 and TRBJ1-2, with TRBD1 as a possible D gene (5 bases). Germline lookup yields CDR1 MNHEY and CDR2 SVGEGT. V was trimmed by 5 bases and J by 8 bases, leaving 18 bases between them. The CDR3 runs 14 residues. CDR3: CASSTSFRVGGYTF. The CDR3 DNA is TGTGCCAGCAGTACCAGTTTCAGGGTTGGCGGCTACACCTTC.

The CDR3 loop reads CASSYQTGAGANVLTF. CDR3 nucleotide sequence: TGTGCCAGCAGTTACCAGACAGGGGCTGGGGCCAACGTCCTGACTTTC. The rearrangement uses TRBV27 and TRBJ2-6; TRBD1 agrees at 8 bases. V lost 4 bases, J lost 2 bases, and 4 bases stayed unmatched. CDR3 length: 16 amino acids. In germline, CDR1 is MNHEY, CDR2 SMNVEV (reference sequence). Together with reference TRBV27 and TRBJ2-6, the CDR3 gives the full variable domain: EAQVTQNPRYLITVTGKKLTVTCSQNMNHEYMSWYRQDPGLGLRQIYYSMNVEVTDKGDVPEGYKVSRKEKRNFPLILESPSPNQTSLYFCASSYQTGAGANVLTFGAGSRLTVL.

The J gene is TRBJ2-5, the V gene TRBV5-5; D not certain. The V end was cut by 2 bases, the J end by 5 bases, with 4 bases between. The CDR3 covers 11 residues. The germline V gene has CDR1 SGHKS and CDR2 YYEKEE (reference sequence). CDR3 nucleotide sequence: TGTGCCAGCAGCTTCGCGGAGACCCAGTACTTC. This sequence encodes CASSFAETQYF.

V usage is TRBV30 and J usage is TRBJ1-5, with a possible D match to TRBD1 (6 bases). This CDR3 spans 13 amino acids. The V gene's germline CDR1 is GTSNPN and CDR2 SVGIG (reference sequence). V lost 3 bases and J lost 4, with 10 bases in between. The CDR3 spells CAWRTTGNQPQHF. The CDR3 coding sequence is TGTGCCTGGAGGACGACAGGAAATCAGCCCCAGCATTTT.

The chain joins TRBV15 to TRBJ2-3, with 7 bases that match TRBD2. This CDR3 is built from 15 residues. Germline loops: CDR1 LNHNV, CDR2 YYDKDF (reference sequence). The V segment lost 3 bases and the J segment 5 bases; nucleotides outside the gene matches: 8. The CDR3 reads CATSRGGAGQDTQYF. The DNA for the CDR3 is TGTGCCACCAGCAGGGGCGGAGCGGGGCAAGATACGCAGTATTTT. The full variable domain, rest sourced from reference TRBV15 and TRBJ2-3, is DAMVIQNPRYQVTQFGKPVTLSCSQTLNHNVMYWYQQKSSQAPKLLFHYYDKDFNNEADTPDNFQSRRPNTSFCFLDIRSPGLGDTAMYLCATSRGGAGQDTQYFGPGTRLTVL.

The CDR3 reads CASSIRLGTDTQYF. In nucleotides, the CDR3 is TGTGCCAGCAGCATACGACTAGGGACAGATACGCAGTATTTT. The chain links TRBV7-9 to TRBJ2-3; tentatively, D is TRBD2 (6 bases). The germline gives CDR1 SEHNR, CDR2 FQNEAQ (reference sequence). The CDR3 runs to 14 residues. Between the trimmed V and J ends, which lost 5 bases and 3 bases, there was a span of 12 bases.

This chain uses TRBV6-5 with TRBJ1-4; D is ambiguous. Germline V gene sequence: CDR1 MNHEY, CDR2 SVGAGI. This CDR3 contains 13 residues. V was cut by 6 bases and J by 5 bases, with 10 bases left in between. The CDR3 loop reads CASRGSFNEKLFF. The CDR3 DNA sequence: TGTGCCAGCAGGGGGAGTTTCAATGAAAAACTGTTTTTT.

This clone was seen only once. The chain employs TRBV12-3 or TRBV12-4 and TRBJ1-3; TRBD1 agrees at 9 bases. The CDR3 contains 12 residues. V dropped 5 bases and J dropped 10; count of bases not matched to a gene: 3. CDR3 sequence: CASSGGQGTIYF. The CDR3, as DNA: TGTGCCAGCAGTGGGGGACAGGGAACCATATATTTT.

This clone was counted between two and nine times. The chain uses TRBV3-1 (or the pseudogene TRBV3-2) and TRBJ2-1; 7 nucleotides agree with TRBD1. With V trimmed by 6 bases and J by 7 bases, 9 bases remained unmatched. Germline V CDR1 and CDR2: LGHDT, YNNKEL (reference sequence). This CDR3 region has 14 residues. CDR3 region: CASSDRALGNEQFF. CDR3 coding DNA: TGTGCCAGCAGTGACAGGGCCCTTGGGAATGAGCAGTTCTTC.

The chain carries TRBV4-3 and TRBJ2-1; D possibly corresponds to TRBD2 (6 bases). Trimming took off 3 bases at V and 6 bases at J, with 12 bases between the two ends. CDR3 length equals 14 residues. In germline, CDR1 is LGHNA, CDR2 YSLEER. The DNA for the CDR3 is TGCGCCAGCAGCCACGGGACTGCGTCCAATGAGCAGTTCTTC. Protein product: CASSHGTASNEQFF.

The genes are TRBV5-1 and TRBJ2-2, with a tentative D call TRBD1 (6 bases). V lost 0 bases to trimming and J lost 4 bases, with 10 bases between them. The germline V gene encodes CDR1 SGHRS and CDR2 YFSETQ. The CDR3 has 15 residues. CDR3 loop: CASSLGRGVTGELFF. The CDR3 DNA sequence: TGCGCCAGCAGCTTGGGCAGGGGAGTCACCGGGGAGCTGTTTTTT.

This chain connects TRBV25-1 to TRBJ1-1, with TRBD1 as a possible D gene (5 bases). This CDR3 is built from 14 residues. V was clipped by 6 bases and J by 4 bases, with 15 bases between them. Germline V CDR1 and CDR2: MGHDK, SYGVNS. As DNA, the CDR3 is TGTGCCAGCAGCGGAGGGGTTGGCGGCACTGAAGCTTTCTTT. The encoded protein is CASSGGVGGTEAFF.

This chain links TRBV11-2 with TRBJ2-3; TRBD2 agrees at 12 bases. Germline V gene data show CDR1 as SGHAT and CDR2 as FQNNGV. The J segment lost 3 bases and the V segment lost 3 bases, leaving 10 bases of the junction unmatched. This CDR3 has 18 residues. The DNA of the CDR3 is TGTGCCAGCAGCTTCCGTGGACTAGCGGGATCTCGTACAGATACGCAGTATTTT. Its translation is CASSFRGLAGSRTDTQYF.

The rearrangement uses TRBV19 and TRBJ2-3; 9 nucleotides align to TRBD2. J gave up 3 bases and V 4 bases, and 8 bases lay outside the gene matches. Germline V CDR1 and CDR2: LNHDA, SQIVND (reference sequence). This CDR3 spans 16 amino acids. The CDR3 DNA follows: TGTGCCAGTAGTACTGTAGCGGGAGTGCGGACAGATACGCAGTATTTT. As protein: CASSTVAGVRTDTQYF.

The chain is built from TRBV5-1 and TRBJ2-2, with 7 bases that match TRBD1. The CDR3 spans 15 residues. Germline V CDR1 and CDR2: SGHRS, YFSETQ. V trimming: 3 bases; J trimming: 2 bases; junction bases outside the gene matches: 4. CDR3 nucleotide sequence: TGCGCCAGCAGCTGGGGGACAGCTAACACCGGGGAGCTGTTTTTT. Its protein product is CASSWGTANTGELFF.

This sequence joins TRBV19 and TRBJ1-1; possible D gene TRBD1, 6 bases. Germline CDR1 reads LNHDA; CDR2 reads SQIVND (reference sequence). CDR3 length: 16 residues. With 5 bases removed from V and 7 bases from J, the gap between germline ends came to 23 bases. The CDR3 spells CASSGNPGHNSGEAFF. The CDR3 DNA reads TGTGCCAGTAGTGGAAATCCGGGACACAACTCCGGTGAAGCTTTCTTT.

The genes are TRBV28 and TRBJ1-5; TRBD1 agrees at 11 bases. The J segment lost 0 bases and the V segment lost 4 bases, leaving 5 bases of the junction unmatched. The CDR3 is 17 residues long. Germline V gene lookup returns CDR1 MDHEN and CDR2 SYDVKM. The CDR3 nucleotides read TGTGCCAGCAGTTATGGACAGGGGGCTTATAGCAATCAGCCCCAGCATTTT. It is translated as CASSYGQGAYSNQPQHF.

The chain has TRBV12-3 or TRBV12-4 and TRBJ2-7; 8 bases are shared with TRBD1. The CDR3 runs to 13 residues. Losses at the gene ends were 6 bases for V and 7 bases for J; bases not matched to a gene: 8. In DNA form, the CDR3 reads TGTGCCAGCAGCCCCGGGACAGGCCTAGAGCAGTACTTC. Its protein is CASSPGTGLEQYF.

CDR3 amino acids: CASSFSSGSSYNEQFF. CDR3 coding DNA: TGCGCCAGCAGCTTCAGTAGCGGAAGCTCCTACAATGAGCAGTTCTTC. The V and J genes are TRBV5-1 and TRBJ2-1; D is possibly TRBD2 (6 bases). CDR1 is SGHRS, CDR2 YFSETQ, per germline. There are 16 residues in the CDR3. Trimming removed 2 bases at V and 0 bases at J, with 12 bases between.

The chain recombines TRBV2 with TRBJ2-3; the D is unclear. This CDR3 is built from 15 residues. From germline, CDR1 is SNHLY and CDR2 FYNNEI. Trimming cost V 3 bases and J 0 bases, with 10 bases left between them. This chain's CDR3 is CASSDVVTSTDTQYF. In DNA, the CDR3 is TGTGCCAGCAGTGATGTAGTGACTAGCACAGATACGCAGTATTTT.

The rearrangement links TRBV6-5 to TRBJ1-1; D might be TRBD1 (6 bases). The CDR3 covers 14 residues. Germline V gene lookup returns CDR1 MNHEY and CDR2 SVGAGI. The V gene lost 2 bases and the J gene lost 3 bases, with 10 bases spanning the gap. The CDR3 spells CASSYRTVDTEAFF. DNA for the CDR3: TGTGCCAGCAGTTACCGGACAGTCGACACTGAAGCTTTCTTT.

The chain employs TRBV7-9 and TRBJ2-1, with 9 bases that match TRBD2. V was clipped by 4 bases and J by 1 base; unmatched bases: 5. In germline, CDR1 is SEHNR, CDR2 FQNEAQ (reference sequence). The CDR3 spans 16 residues. Here the CDR3 reads CASSSAGGPSYNEQFF. CDR3 in DNA: TGTGCCAGCAGCTCGGCGGGGGGGCCGTCCTACAATGAGCAGTTCTTC.

This clone was detected once. The V and J genes are TRBV6-5 and TRBJ2-3, with 7 bases aligning to TRBD1. Germline CDR1 and CDR2: MNHEY and SVGAGI. This CDR3 region has 13 residues. J lost 4 bases, V lost 6 bases, and 4 bases had no gene match. The CDR3 sequence is CASSPQGADTQYF. CDR3 nucleotides: TGTGCCAGCAGCCCCCAGGGGGCAGATACGCAGTATTTT.

In the case of this clone: At one end the junction does not follow the germline gene, possibly because of a read error. The CDR3 region is CASCDRDSTDTQYF. The CDR3 region has the DNA TGCGCCAGCTGTGATAGAGATAGCACAGATACGCAGTATTTT. The V call is TRBV10-2, the J call TRBJ2-3; no definite D call. The CDR3 is made up of 14 amino acids. Per the germline V gene, CDR1 is WSHSY and CDR2 is SAAADI.

The chain couples TRBV24-1 to TRBJ2-3; D remains ambiguous. CDR3 length: 13 amino acids. Germline V gene data show CDR1 as KGHDR and CDR2 as SFDVKD. The germline V and J ends were trimmed by 6 bases and 2 bases, with 8 bases remaining between them. The DNA of the CDR3 is TGTGCCACCAGTTTATACAACACAGATACGCAGTATTTT. Amino acid sequence: CATSLYNTDTQYF.

The chain carries TRBV23-1 and TRBJ1-5; 7 bases line up with TRBD1. Being an ORF, TRBV23-1 has a function that is uncertain. The junction had 13 bases not matched to a gene; V was cut back by 8 bases and J by 0 bases. The CDR3 is 17 amino acids. The CDR3 sequence: CASGDRVETDSNQPQHF. CDR3 DNA sequence: TGCGCCAGCGGGGACAGAGTAGAAACGGATAGCAATCAGCCCCAGCATTTT.

As regards this clone: The same CDR3 is also encoded by other DNA sequences in this sample. This chain connects TRBV9 to TRBJ1-4, with D perhaps matching TRBD1 (5 bases). V lost 0 bases to trimming and J lost 7 bases, with 13 bases between them. Germline-derived CDR1 and CDR2 are SGDLS and YYNGEE. This CDR3 region has 15 residues. CDR3 DNA sequence: TGTGCCAGCAGCGTAGGGGCAGGGCTAGGTGAAAAACTGTTTTTT. It encodes CASSVGAGLGEKLFF.